The clone carrying this T cell receptor (beta chain) was observed a single time. Its matching antigen is unknown. The source of the sample is a study of Ad26.COV2.S vaccination and SARS-CoV-2 variants. Regarding the study as a whole: Recipients of either vaccine or placebo displayed similar breadth of non-spike TCRs.

TCRdb keeps only in-frame clones here, not all; method: immunoSEQ multiplex PCR. Of fewer than 400,000 clones listed, roughly 90% are singletons. Germline values: CDR1 LGHNA, CDR2 YSLEER. Trimming cost V 4 bases and J 0 bases, with 19 bases left between them. The CDR3 has 18 residues. Stated treatment: around 19 received Ad26.COV2.S at low or high dose, single or two shots; about 5 received placebo; per-sample allocation not given. The samples were gathered on day 63 after the first injection of vaccine or placebo. This chain joins TRBV4-3 and TRBJ2-1; D may be TRBD1 (6 bases). The sequence came from a person between 18 and 65 years old who received the Ad26.COV2.S COVID-19 vaccine or a placebo. The sequenced sample was peripheral blood, obtained in a trial of Ad26.COV2.S vaccine versus placebo. CDR3: CASSPLPLAGDSYNEQFF. CDR3 DNA sequence: TGCGCCAGCAGCCCGCTACCCCTCGCAGGGGACTCCTACAATGAGCAGTTCTTC.